These 23 T cell receptor beta chains share one sample of origin, sequenced in a study of Graves' ophthalmopathy and Graves' hyperthyroidism. RNA transcripts provided the template for amplifying TCR beta CDR3 regions. An opening RT-PCR round employed HTBI primers and preceded a second-round multiplex PCR. TCRdb used MiXCR to reprocess the multiplex PCR reads, holding one entry per CDR3 protein. The repertoire holds hundreds of thousands of distinct CDR3 sequences, with about 21% as singletons. The specimen was peripheral blood. These receptors all come from a woman between 18 and 29 years old with stable Graves' hyperthyroidism.

The CDR3 DNA sequence: TGTGCCTGGAGTGCATTCCCAGCCTATGGCTACACCTTC. Translated: CAWSAFPAYGYTF. V is TRBV30 and J is TRBJ1-2; no reliable D call. CDR1 and CDR2 (germline): GTSNPN, SVGIG (reference sequence). The CDR3 spans 13 residues. The ends were cut back, 1 base at V and 4 bases at J, with 10 bases in the middle.

This clonotype was picked up many times. This chain uses TRBV29-1 with TRBJ2-7; possible D gene TRBD2, 5 bases. The germline V and J ends were trimmed by 6 bases and 2 bases, with 11 bases remaining between them. Germline assignment: CDR1 SQVTM and CDR2 ANQGSEA. The CDR3 runs to 12 residues. The CDR3 bases are TGCAGCGTATCGACTACCACCTACGAGCAGTACTTC. This codes for CSVSTTTYEQYF.

The rearrangement uses TRBV14 and TRBJ2-5, with 10 bases aligning to TRBD2. V shed 3 bases and J 5 bases; nucleotides not matched to a gene: 18. CDR3 length: 19 residues. CDR1 SGHDN and CDR2 FVKESK come from the germline V gene. CDR3: CASSQSRASGGSVGETQYF. The CDR3 region has the DNA TGTGCCAGCAGCCAGTCGCGGGCTAGCGGGGGAAGTGTCGGGGAGACCCAGTACTTC.

In its sample, this clonotype was seen many times. V is TRBV7-6 and J is TRBJ1-1; 11 nucleotides match TRBD1. V lost 5 bases to trimming and J lost 1 base; unmatched junction nucleotides: 3. Germline V gene lookup returns CDR1 SGHVS and CDR2 FNYEAQ. CDR3 length: 15 amino acids. CDR3: CASSRGTGGNTEAFF. CDR3 coding DNA: TGTGCCAGCAGCCGTGGGACAGGGGGGAACACTGAAGCTTTCTTT.

This clonotype appeared a single time. Here the CDR3 DNA reads TGTGCCAGCAGCTTAGCGCTATTTAGTGGAACTGAAGCTTTCTTT. Translation gives CASSLALFSGTEAFF. The rearrangement uses TRBV7-2 and TRBJ1-1; D not certain. V lost 0 bases and J 5 bases, leaving 13 bases between the germline ends. This CDR3 is built from 15 residues. CDR1 and CDR2 from the germline V gene are SGHTA and FQGNSA.

There are many counts of this clonotype. The chain joins TRBV7-2 to TRBJ1-1; D might be TRBD1 (5 bases). The CDR3 is 13 amino acids. Looked up from germline, CDR1 is SGHTA and CDR2 is FQGNSA. V lost 5 bases and J 1 base, leaving 8 bases between the germline ends. The CDR3 loop is CASSEDRNTEAFF. DNA of the CDR3: TGTGCCAGCAGCGAAGACAGGAACACTGAAGCTTTCTTT.

As concerns this clonotype: A much larger clonotype is one base distant, so this may be a read error. This chain connects TRBV27 to TRBJ2-7; 7 nucleotides agree with TRBD1. This CDR3 comprises 13 residues. The germline gives CDR1 MNHEY, CDR2 SMNVEV (reference sequence). CDR3 nucleotide sequence: TGTCCCAGCAGTTTTGGGACAGTCTACGAGCAGTACTTC. It encodes CPSSFGTVYEQYF.

With respect to this clonotype: A read error is possible here, since a much larger clone lies one base away. A read error is likely, as this CDR3 ends without the conserved phenylalanine or tryptophan. The rearrangement links TRBV6-1 to TRBJ2-3; 10 positions match TRBD1. Germline V gene sequence: CDR1 MNHNS, CDR2 SASEGT. J was trimmed by 7 bases and V by 4 bases; bases with no gene match: 2. This CDR3 has 13 amino acids. The CDR3, as DNA: TGTGCCAGCAGTGGACAGGGGGCGAATACGCAGTATTGT. This codes for CASSGQGANTQYC.

In its sample, this clonotype was seen a few times. The V gene is TRBV6-1, the J gene TRBJ1-5; D unclear. The CDR3 spans 13 residues. Germline-derived CDR1 and CDR2 are MNHNS and SASEGT. V was clipped by 11 bases and J by 1 base, with 12 bases between them. The DNA of the CDR3 is TGTGCCCCCCGGCCCAAAAGCAATCAGCCCCAGCATTTT. Its translation is CAPRPKSNQPQHF.

This clonotype was observed many times. This chain uses TRBV29-1 with TRBJ1-1; a possible D gene is TRBD1 (5 bases). V lost 8 bases, J lost 0 bases, and 13 bases lay in between. The CDR3 is 13 residues long. The germline V gene has CDR1 SQVTM and CDR2 ANQGSEA. This chain's CDR3 is CSSWGGMNTEAFF. The CDR3 region has the DNA TGCAGCTCTTGGGGCGGAATGAACACTGAAGCTTTCTTT. Variable domain in full (rest from reference TRBV29-1 and TRBJ1-1): SAVISQKPSRDICQRGTSLTIQCQVDSQVTMMFWYRQQPGQSLTLIATANQGSEATYESGFVIDKFPISRPNLTFSTLTVSNMSPEDSSIYLCSSWGGMNTEAFFGQGTRLTVV.

This clonotype was observed many times. The DNA of the CDR3 is TGCAGTGCTAGAGGGGTACAGTATGCTATGAACACTGAAGCTTTCTTT. It specifies CSARGVQYAMNTEAFF. The V and J genes are TRBV20-1 and TRBJ1-1, with D hard to call. CDR1 and CDR2 from the germline V gene are DFQATT and SNEGSKA (reference sequence). This CDR3 has 16 amino acids. Trimming removed 1 base at V and 0 bases at J, with 15 bases between.

At least ten counts were recorded for this clonotype. This chain's CDR3 is CATSVRGVSGYTF. The CDR3 region has the DNA TGTGCCACCAGTGTGCGGGGGGTGAGTGGCTACACCTTC. The chain has TRBV24-1 and TRBJ1-2; D possibly corresponds to TRBD1 (5 bases). From germline, CDR1 is KGHDR and CDR2 SFDVKD. This CDR3 has 13 amino acids. Deletions cut 5 bases from V and 7 bases from J, with 13 bases between.

The chain has TRBV11-2 and TRBJ2-5, with D possibly matching TRBD2 (5 bases). The CDR3 runs to 15 residues. The V gene lost 4 bases and the J gene lost 5 bases, with 17 bases spanning the gap. Looked up from germline, CDR1 is SGHAT and CDR2 is FQNNGV. The CDR3 DNA sequence: TGTGCCAGCAGCTCGGGGTGGGTAGCGCGGGAGACCCAGTACTTC. It codes for CASSSGWVARETQYF.

This clonotype appeared many times. The gene calls are TRBV11-2 and TRBJ2-7; tentative D call: TRBD1 (6 bases). This CDR3 contains 15 residues. Per germline, CDR1 SGHAT and CDR2 FQNNGV. The V end lost 3 bases, the J end lost 5 bases, and 17 bases lay between the germline ends. The DNA for the CDR3 is TGTGCCAGCAGCTTGACTCAGGGACAATGGAACGAGCAGTACTTC. Residues: CASSLTQGQWNEQYF.

V and J are TRBV19 and TRBJ1-1; no firm D call. Per the germline V gene, CDR1 is LNHDA and CDR2 is SQIVND (reference sequence). The CDR3 length is 13 residues. V was clipped by 7 bases and J by 2 bases, with 11 bases between them. The CDR3 coding sequence is TGTGCCAGTATGGGGTCCGTTAACACTGAAGCTTTCTTT. It encodes CASMGSVNTEAFF.

In this sample, this clonotype turned up many times. The rearrangement links TRBV6-5 to TRBJ2-7; 13 nucleotides line up with TRBD2. Germline loops: CDR1 MNHEY, CDR2 SVGAGI. The CDR3 has 20 residues. The J segment lost 2 bases and the V segment lost 2 bases, leaving 15 bases of the junction unmatched. In nucleotides, the CDR3 is TGTGCCAGCAGTTACGGCTACCGACGGACTAGCGGGAGAAGAACCTACGAGCAGTACTTC. It yields the protein CASSYGYRRTSGRRTYEQYF.

In its sample, this clonotype was seen many times. This chain joins TRBV6-1 and TRBJ1-5; 10 positions agree with TRBD1. Germline trimming cut 1 base from V and 6 bases from J; bases unmatched to any gene: 0. The germline V gene encodes CDR1 MNHNS and CDR2 SASEGT. CDR3 length equals 14 residues. CDR3 in amino acids: CASSEGTGGQPQHF. In nucleotides, the CDR3 is TGTGCCAGCAGTGAAGGGACAGGGGGTCAGCCCCAGCATTTT.

Many counts were recorded for this clonotype. The chain carries TRBV4-1 and TRBJ2-7; 10 bases line up with TRBD2. There are 15 residues in the CDR3. The V gene end was trimmed by 2 bases and the J gene end by 2 bases; junction bases not matched to a gene: 3. Germline loops: CDR1 MGHRA, CDR2 YSYEKL. DNA for the CDR3: TGCGCCAGCAGCCAAAGCGGGAGGGCCACCTACGAGCAGTACTTC. Protein: CASSQSGRATYEQYF.

Concerning this clonotype itself: A clone one base away is much larger, so this may be a read error. The chain couples TRBV6-5 to TRBJ2-2, with unresolved D. The CDR3 is made up of 13 amino acids. V lost 4 bases and J lost 12, with 15 bases in between. Germline-derived CDR1 and CDR2 are MNHEY and SVGAGI. Here the CDR3 DNA reads TGTGCCAGCAGTTTAAAGGGTGCTGGGAAGCTGTTTTTT. This encodes CASSLKGAGKLFF.

This clonotype was seen ten or more times. It is likely a read error, because the conserved phenylalanine at the end of the CDR3 is missing. The CDR3 here is CASNTPRGIQYL. Here the CDR3 DNA reads TGTGCCAGCAACACCCCGAGGGGAATTCAGTACCTC. This rearrangement joins TRBV11-2 to TRBJ2-4; D might be TRBD1 or TRBD2, each matching 5 bases. Per germline, CDR1 SGHAT and CDR2 FQNNGV. This CDR3 has 12 residues. Between the trimmed V and J ends, which lost 7 bases and 10 bases, there was a span of 14 bases.

This clonotype was observed many times. This chain uses TRBV4-1 with TRBJ2-3; 8 nucleotides match TRBD2. The CDR3 has 16 amino acids. Germline assignment: CDR1 MGHRA and CDR2 YSYEKL. J was trimmed by 4 bases and V by 1 base; bases with no gene match: 7. DNA of the CDR3: TGCGCCAGCAGCCAAGGCCCACTAGCGGCCGCAGATACGCAGTATTTT. This translates into CASSQGPLAAADTQYF.

This clonotype came up many times. The V gene is TRBV6-1, the J gene TRBJ2-7; 7 bases are shared with TRBD1. Per the germline V gene, CDR1 is MNHNS and CDR2 is SASEGT. The ends lost 3 bases at V and 3 bases at J; junction bases unmatched: 5. The CDR3 has 14 residues. The CDR3 DNA is TGTGCCAGCAGTGACCCGGGACAGAGCTACGAGCAGTACTTC. Translating gives CASSDPGQSYEQYF.

This clonotype has at least ten counts. An end of the junction differs from the germline gene, which may be a read error. This chain uses TRBV7-8 with TRBJ2-4; no firm D call. CDR3 size: 14 residues. Germline CDR1 SGHVS, CDR2 FQNEAQ. This chain's CDR3 is CASSLSIAKNIKYF. CDR3 DNA: TGTGCCAGCAGCTTATCGATAGCCAAAAACATTAAGTACTTC.